This T cell receptor (beta chain) was identified during a study of T cells in narcolepsy. Looking at the study overall: Enrolled donors included narcolepsy type 1 or type 2 patients and healthy controls.

Unmatched junction bases numbered 6, after V lost 3 bases and J lost 7 bases. The germline V gene has CDR1 SGDLS and CDR2 YYNGEE. CDR3 length equals 14 residues. This clone was detected once. Its matching antigen is unknown. TCRdb keeps only in-frame clones here, not all; method: immunoSEQ multiplex PCR. The sample lists tens of thousands of clones; about 90% were seen once. The study, taken as a whole, reports: In some patient and control memory CD4+ samples, autoreactive clones were absent. Reportedly, autoreactive clonotypes were serially detected in patients' blood but not controls'.

The chain links TRBV9 to TRBJ1-2, with 10 bases identical to TRBD1. Source material: CD45RA- memory CD4+ T cells from PBMCs. The source is a human donor with narcolepsy. CDR3 sequence (DNA): TGTGCCAGCAGCGGCGGGGGGACAGGGGCTGGCTACACCTTC. This codes for CASSGGGTGAGYTF.